These 25 T cell receptor beta chains were sequenced from one sample in a study of blood T cell repertoires in COVID-19. Libraries were prepared by immunoSEQ multiplex PCR; TCRdb keeps only in-frame clonotypes and omits some of them. The sample yields 40,000 to 50,000 clones, 88% seen once. The sequenced sample was peripheral blood. The receptors here all came from a human donor in a cohort sampled during active COVID-19.

This chain links TRBV4-1 with TRBJ2-7; 12 bases match TRBD2. CDR3 length: 17 amino acids. Per germline, CDR1 MGHRA and CDR2 YSYEKL. Unmatched junction bases numbered 8, after V lost 5 bases and J lost 0 bases. CDR3: CASSWGQLAGGSYEQYF. CDR3 DNA: TGCGCCAGCAGCTGGGGGCAACTAGCGGGAGGCTCCTACGAGCAGTACTTC.

The chain couples TRBV28 to TRBJ2-5; D possibly corresponds to TRBD2 (6 bases). CDR1 is MDHEN and CDR2 is SYDVKM in the germline V gene. V lost 1 base and J 2 bases, leaving 8 bases between the germline ends. The CDR3 is 14 amino acids. The CDR3 is CASSLYGSQETQYF. In nucleotides, the CDR3 is TGTGCCAGCAGTTTATACGGGAGTCAAGAGACCCAGTACTTC.

The chain carries TRBV3-1 (or the pseudogene TRBV3-2) and TRBJ2-3, with a possible D match to TRBD2 (6 bases). This CDR3 region has 15 residues. Trimming cost V 0 bases and J 7 bases, with 14 bases left between them. Germline CDR1 LGHDT, CDR2 YNNKEL (reference sequence). The CDR3 DNA follows: TGTGCCAGCAGCCAAGACGTCCACGCGGGAAATACGCAGTATTTT. Translating gives CASSQDVHAGNTQYF.

V gene TRBV5-5 combines with J gene TRBJ2-6; perhaps TRBD1 as D (6 bases). The CDR3 contains 18 residues. Per germline, CDR1 SGHKS and CDR2 YYEKEE (reference sequence). V gave up 7 bases and J gave up 0 bases, with 20 bases separating them. CDR3 amino acids: CASSGVPNKNSGANVLTF. CDR3 sequence (DNA): TGTGCCAGCTCAGGGGTCCCCAATAAAAACTCTGGGGCCAACGTCCTGACTTTC.

The genes are TRBV28 and TRBJ1-5; D is uncertain. The V end was cut by 3 bases, the J end by 7 bases, with 13 bases between. Germline V gene lookup returns CDR1 MDHEN and CDR2 SYDVKM. The CDR3 contains 14 residues. In nucleotides, the CDR3 is TGTGCCAGCAGTTTTTCGGCGGCCAGCCAGCCCCAGCATTTT. Its translation: CASSFSAASQPQHF. Full variable domain (rest looked up from reference TRBV28 and TRBJ1-5): DVKVTQSSRYLVKRTGEKVFLECVQDMDHENMFWYRQDPGLGLRLIYFSYDVKMKEKGDIPEGYSVSREKKERFSLILESASTNQTSMYLCASSFSAASQPQHFGDGTRLSIL.

This clone was seen once. V is TRBV27 and J is TRBJ2-7, with D maybe TRBD2 (6 bases). With 6 bases removed from V and 6 bases from J, the gap between germline ends came to 12 bases. The germline gives CDR1 MNHEY, CDR2 SMNVEV (reference sequence). The CDR3 loop spans 12 amino acids. CDR3 residues: CASRIEGGEQYF. CDR3 bases: TGTGCCAGCAGAATAGAGGGAGGCGAGCAGTACTTC.

V gene TRBV6-5 combines with J gene TRBJ1-1; D may be TRBD1 (6 bases). V was shortened by 1 base and J by 5 bases, with 11 bases between the two germline ends. CDR3 size: 14 residues. From germline, CDR1 is MNHEY and CDR2 SVGAGI. CDR3 sequence (DNA): TGTGCCAGCAGTTACTGGGCAGGGGAGACTGAAGCTTTCTTT. Its translation: CASSYWAGETEAFF.

V gene TRBV7-8 combines with J gene TRBJ2-7; the D gene is possibly TRBD1 (6 bases). Germline loops: CDR1 SGHVS, CDR2 FQNEAQ. Deletions cut 5 bases from V and 4 bases from J, with 9 bases between. The CDR3 consists of 12 residues. The CDR3 nucleotides are TGTGCCAGCAGCAAACAGGGTTACGAGCAGTACTTC. This codes for CASSKQGYEQYF.

This chain links TRBV19 with TRBJ1-1, with D possibly TRBD1 on 5 matching bases. The ends were cut back, 3 bases at V and 0 bases at J, with 8 bases in the middle. Germline V gene lookup returns CDR1 LNHDA and CDR2 SQIVND (reference sequence). This CDR3 spans 14 amino acids. The CDR3, as DNA: TGTGCCAGTAGTATTGGACACGTGAACACTGAAGCTTTCTTT. Translation gives CASSIGHVNTEAFF.

The chain joins TRBV7-9 to TRBJ1-2, with TRBD1 as a possible D gene (6 bases). Germline CDR1 and CDR2: SEHNR and FQNEAQ (reference sequence). V was cut by 0 bases and J by 5 bases, with 13 bases left in between. The CDR3 covers 15 residues. Written as DNA, the CDR3 is TGTGCCAGCAGCTTAGCTCACGGACAGATGTATGGCTACACCTTC. This encodes CASSLAHGQMYGYTF.

This clone has a handful of counts. V is TRBV3-1 (or the pseudogene TRBV3-2) and J is TRBJ2-2; tentatively, D is TRBD2 (6 bases). V lost 0 bases and J lost 6, with 8 bases in between. Germline V lookup: CDR1 LGHDT, CDR2 YNNKEL (reference sequence). The CDR3 runs 14 residues. CDR3 sequence reads: CASSQESGAGELFF. CDR3 DNA: TGTGCCAGCAGCCAAGAATCGGGGGCCGGGGAGCTGTTTTTT.

This chain connects TRBV7-8 to TRBJ1-1; no firm D call. Germline V gene lookup returns CDR1 SGHVS and CDR2 FQNEAQ. The CDR3 is 16 residues long. V lost 4 bases and J lost 4, with 19 bases in between. The CDR3 is CASSSTTRAGVTEAFF. DNA of the CDR3: TGTGCCAGCAGCTCAACAACACGGGCGGGTGTCACTGAAGCTTTCTTT.

The rearrangement joins TRBV6-5 to TRBJ2-1; TRBD2 is a possible D gene (5 bases). This CDR3 has 12 residues. Germline V gene lookup returns CDR1 MNHEY and CDR2 SVGAGI. V was clipped by 3 bases and J by 7 bases, with 7 bases between them. The CDR3 region is CASSYEGNEQFF. DNA for the CDR3: TGTGCCAGCAGTTATGAGGGAAATGAGCAGTTCTTC.

This rearrangement joins TRBV3-1 (or the pseudogene TRBV3-2) to TRBJ1-1, with 7 bases aligning to TRBD1. V was clipped by 4 bases and J by 0 bases; unmatched bases: 5. This CDR3 has 15 residues. Looked up from germline, CDR1 is LGHDT and CDR2 is YNNKEL (reference sequence). CDR3 DNA: TGTGCCAGCAGCCCACAGGGACAGATGAACACTGAAGCTTTCTTT. It specifies CASSPQGQMNTEAFF.

This chain links TRBV7-9 with TRBJ2-7; the match to TRBD2 covers 7 bases. CDR1 SEHNR and CDR2 FQNEAQ come from the germline V gene (reference sequence). The length of the CDR3 is 15 residues. J gave up 3 bases and V 5 bases, and 10 bases lay outside the gene matches. This chain's CDR3 is CASSPEVREFYEQYF. The CDR3 coding sequence is TGTGCCAGCAGCCCAGAGGTGCGGGAGTTCTACGAGCAGTACTTC.

J is TRBJ2-1 and V is TRBV24-1; D might be TRBD1 (6 bases). The CDR3 is 15 residues long. Looked up from germline, CDR1 is KGHDR and CDR2 is SFDVKD. Trimming took 5 bases from V and 0 from J, leaving 10 bases between them. CDR3 sequence: CATSVGTHSYNEQFF. CDR3 in DNA: TGTGCCACCAGTGTCGGGACACACTCCTACAATGAGCAGTTCTTC.

V gene TRBV5-1 combines with J gene TRBJ2-3; TRBD2 matches at 7 bases. The CDR3 covers 16 residues. Germline V gives CDR1 SGHRS, CDR2 YFSETQ. The V segment lost 0 bases and the J segment 0 bases; nucleotides outside the gene matches: 4. The DNA for the CDR3 is TGCGCCAGCAGCTTGGTGGGAGCGGGAAGCACAGATACGCAGTATTTT. Its protein product is CASSLVGAGSTDTQYF.

V gene TRBV7-9 combines with J gene TRBJ2-1, with TRBD2 matching over 12 bases. The CDR3 extends over 16 amino acids. Per the germline V gene, CDR1 is SEHNR and CDR2 is FQNEAQ (reference sequence). J was trimmed by 4 bases and V by 6 bases; bases with no gene match: 7. CDR3 residues: CASSPGTSGSYNEQFF. The CDR3 DNA follows: TGTGCCAGCAGTCCCGGGACTAGCGGGTCTTACAATGAGCAGTTCTTC.

The V gene is TRBV21-1, the J gene TRBJ2-7; the table names TRBD2, a call not compared with the DNA. TRBV21-1 is annotated as a pseudogene. The CDR3 is made up of 16 amino acids. CDR3 nucleotides: TGTGCCAGCAGGAACCTCGAGCGGAGGAGGTCCTACGAGCAGTACTTC. Its protein product is CASRNLERRRSYEQYF.

The rearrangement uses TRBV12-3 or TRBV12-4 and TRBJ1-1, with unresolved D. V lost 6 bases, J lost 7 bases, and 15 bases lay in between. This CDR3 is built from 13 residues. The CDR3 bases are TGTGCCAGCAGCTTATTCACGGAGATTGAAGCTTTCTTT. Translation gives CASSLFTEIEAFF.

The J gene is TRBJ2-7, the V gene TRBV27, with TRBD2 matching 7 bases. Germline loops: CDR1 MNHEY, CDR2 SMNVEV (reference sequence). The CDR3 contains 14 residues. V gave up 2 bases and J gave up 4 bases; unmatched junction bases: 5. CDR3 residues: CASSLAGAGYEQYF. The CDR3 DNA sequence: TGTGCCAGCAGTTTAGCGGGAGCTGGGTACGAGCAGTACTTC.

The chain employs TRBV12-2 and TRBJ2-3; the table names TRBD1, a call not compared with the DNA. TRBV12-2 is tagged as a pseudogene. The CDR3 loop spans 17 amino acids. This CDR3 reads CASRSDIGGFDTDTQYF. CDR3 DNA: TGTGCAAGTCGCTCAGACATAGGGGGATTTGACACAGATACGCAGTATTTT.

The rearrangement joins TRBV6-2 or TRBV6-3 to TRBJ1-1, with D hard to call. The germline V gene encodes CDR1 MNHEY and CDR2 SVGEGT. The CDR3 has 14 amino acids. With 3 bases removed from V and 2 bases from J, the gap between germline ends came to 10 bases. CDR3: CASSYTGRNTEAFF. The CDR3, as DNA: TGTGCCAGCAGTTATACCGGGAGAAACACTGAAGCTTTCTTT.

The rearrangement links TRBV10-3 to TRBJ1-1; TRBD1 agrees at 8 bases. V trimming: 8 bases; J trimming: 6 bases; junction bases outside the gene matches: 14. The CDR3 covers 15 residues. The germline V gene encodes CDR1 ENHRY and CDR2 SYGVKD. The CDR3 spells CAIGQNRGEGAEAFF. CDR3 nucleotides: TGTGCCATCGGGCAAAACAGGGGGGAAGGGGCTGAAGCTTTCTTT.

V usage is TRBV19 and J usage is TRBJ2-5; D might be TRBD1 (5 bases). CDR3 length equals 15 residues. The germline V gene encodes CDR1 LNHDA and CDR2 SQIVND (reference sequence). V was pared by 3 bases and J by 4 bases, with 15 bases between. In nucleotides, the CDR3 is TGTGCCAGTAGTATTTTTCAGGGAAGGGGAGAGACCCAGTACTTC. Translated, it gives CASSIFQGRGETQYF.